This paragraph covers one TCR beta chain sequence. Which antigen it targets is not known. The sample holds no much larger clone one base away, and base qualities are not on file. Libraries were built with the immunoSEQ multiplex PCR assay. The table was pulled from immuneACCESS by TCRdb, which kept in-frame rearrangements only. Such tables lose some clones; where checked, under half of the loss comes from unresolved V genes, and the rest has no known cause. The sample has some 120,000 clones on record, approximately 80% of them singletons. The ten largest clones capture about 3.5% of the sample. This record belongs to a study of radiotherapy plus CTLA-4 blockade in lung cancer (dated by TCRdb to 2016 to 2019). Study-wide context: Among enrolled patients, about 19% had an objective response and approximately 30% reached disease control. The paper as a whole reports these results and caveats: After treatment with radiotherapy and ipilimumab, TCR clones that came from tumors expanded in the peripheral blood. The strongest predictors of response were reported to be early dynamic shifts in blood T cell clones along with a rise in serum interferon-beta following radiation.

Focal radiation therapy combined with CTLA-4 blockade (ipilimumab) was tested in patients with chemo-refractory metastatic non-small-cell lung cancer. Spanning cysteine to phenylalanine, the CDR3 consists of 16 amino acids. Of the read, only the CDR3 DNA is kept; its 48 bases are in frame from base 1. CDR1 is given as SNHLY and CDR2 as FYNNEI, both from the germline V gene. A distance of 19 bases separates the germline ends of V and J, which lose 8 bases and 0 bases respectively. The material sequenced was peripheral blood, taken from a patient treated with radiotherapy plus ipilimumab. The chain links TRBV2 with TRBJ1-1; the D gene identity is not certain. The receptor was derived from a human donor with non-small cell lung cancer that progressed on radiotherapy plus ipilimumab. Some clones in this sample may be carry-over from other donors' samples. Here the CDR3 is given as CASAWQRPAMNTEAFF. The sequenced DNA is TGTGCCAGCGCATGGCAGAGGCCGGCGATGAACACTGAAGCTTTCTTT.